The 25 T cell receptor beta chains below all came from one sample that was sequenced in a study of blood T cell repertoires in COVID-19. Using immunoSEQ multiplex PCR, the repertoire was profiled, and TCRdb retains in-frame clones only, with some absent. This sample has more than 200,000 clones; over 70% occur once, and the top ten carry approximately 8%. The sequencing sample was made of peripheral blood. The source is a woman aged 80 or over with acute or convalescent COVID-19.

This clone was seen only a few times. V gene TRBV27 combines with J gene TRBJ1-3; no definite D call. With 5 bases removed from V and 0 bases from J, the gap between germline ends came to 17 bases. Germline CDR1 and CDR2: MNHEY and SMNVEV (reference sequence). CDR3 size: 17 residues. CDR3 region: CASSPRTGVSSGNTIYF. The CDR3 bases are TGTGCCAGCAGTCCCCGGACCGGGGTAAGCTCTGGAAACACCATATATTTT.

The chain carries TRBV6-6 and TRBJ2-5; no firm D call. Trimming left V 8 bases short and J 5 bases short, with 9 bases between. Germline V gives CDR1 MNHNY, CDR2 SVGAGI (reference sequence). This CDR3 comprises 11 residues. DNA of the CDR3: TGTGCCAGCGGGCCTGAGGAGACCCAGTACTTC. It translates to CASGPEETQYF.

This chain uses TRBV6-1 with TRBJ2-5, with 9 bases lining up with TRBD1. Germline trimming cut 2 bases from V and 4 bases from J; bases unmatched to any gene: 11. There are 17 residues in the CDR3. Germline loops: CDR1 MNHNS, CDR2 SASEGT. Here the CDR3 DNA reads TGTGCCAGCAGTGAATATTTTAGTGGACAGGGGCCAGAGACCCAGTACTTC. Protein product: CASSEYFSGQGPETQYF.

J is TRBJ1-2 and V is TRBV7-2, with D maybe TRBD1 (5 bases). This CDR3 spans 15 amino acids. The germline V gene encodes CDR1 SGHTA and CDR2 FQGNSA. V lost 1 base, J lost 6 bases, and 15 bases lay in between. The CDR3 bases are TGTGCCAGCAGCTTAGTCGGGGGGGGTGAAGATGGCTACACCTTC. Residues: CASSLVGGGEDGYTF.

The chain has TRBV6-4 and TRBJ1-1; D not certain. CDR1 is MRHNA, CDR2 SNTAGT, per germline. V dropped 4 bases and J dropped 3 bases, with 9 bases sitting between them. The CDR3 covers 13 residues. In DNA form, the CDR3 reads TGTGCCAGCAGTGTGGAGGTGGACACTGAAGCTTTCTTT. Translating it yields CASSVEVDTEAFF.

This chain links TRBV6-5 with TRBJ2-7; TRBD1 matches at 8 bases. Germline-derived CDR1 and CDR2 are MNHEY and SVGAGI. CDR3 length: 14 residues. The ends lost 8 bases at V and 1 base at J; junction bases unmatched: 7. CDR3 region: CASLDREISYEQYF. In DNA form, the CDR3 reads TGTGCCAGCCTGGACAGGGAAATTTCCTACGAGCAGTACTTC.

The V gene is TRBV6-5, the J gene TRBJ1-2, with D maybe TRBD1 (6 bases). Germline CDR1 reads MNHEY; CDR2 reads SVGAGI. The CDR3 spans 14 residues. The V end was cut by 7 bases, the J end by 2 bases, with 14 bases between. CDR3 coding DNA: TGTGCCAGCAATAAGGCAGGGGCGAACTATGGCTACACCTTC. As protein: CASNKAGANYGYTF.

This chain joins TRBV3-1 (or the pseudogene TRBV3-2) and TRBJ1-2, with D perhaps TRBD1 (5 bases). The CDR3 consists of 13 residues. V lost 0 bases and J lost 8, with 10 bases in between. Germline lookup yields CDR1 LGHDT and CDR2 YNNKEL (reference sequence). This CDR3 is CASSQDGARGYTF. The CDR3 DNA reads TGTGCCAGCAGCCAAGATGGGGCGAGGGGCTACACCTTC.

This clone was observed a few times. The chain uses TRBV6-1 and TRBJ2-1, with 9 nucleotides matching TRBD1. The CDR3 consists of 16 residues. V shed 7 bases, J shed 3 bases, and the junction held 10 bases outside the gene matches. CDR1 and CDR2 from the germline V gene are MNHNS and SASEGT. The CDR3 protein is CASTDLGQGNYNEQFF. The DNA of the CDR3 is TGTGCCAGCACTGACCTGGGACAGGGAAACTACAATGAGCAGTTCTTC.

The chain recombines TRBV6-1 with TRBJ1-5; D uncertain. This CDR3 has 16 amino acids. V was pared by 1 base and J by 1 base, with 11 bases between. Germline V lookup: CDR1 MNHNS, CDR2 SASEGT. DNA of the CDR3: TGTGCCAGCAGTGAAGAGTCACAGCTCAGCAATCAGCCCCAGCATTTT. Protein: CASSEESQLSNQPQHF.

There are a few counts of this clone. The chain combines TRBV7-2 with TRBJ2-2; maybe TRBD2 (6 bases). CDR1 SGHTA and CDR2 FQGNSA come from the germline V gene. V dropped 4 bases and J dropped 1 base, with 10 bases sitting between them. The CDR3 is 15 amino acids. CDR3 region: CASSWSSGNTGELFF. Written as DNA, the CDR3 is TGTGCCAGCAGCTGGAGTAGCGGGAACACCGGGGAGCTGTTTTTT. The complete variable domain, with remaining parts taken from reference TRBV7-2 and TRBJ2-2, reads GAGVSQSPSNKVTEKGKDVELRCDPISGHTALYWYRQSLGQGLEFLIYFQGNSAPDKSGLPSDRFSAERTGGSVSTLTIQRTQQEDSAVYLCASSWSSGNTGELFFGEGSRLTVL.

This chain links TRBV5-1 with TRBJ2-4; D not certain. Per the germline V gene, CDR1 is SGHRS and CDR2 is YFSETQ. The V end lost 1 base, the J end lost 5 bases, and 10 bases lay between the germline ends. The CDR3 has 14 amino acids. The chain's CDR3 is CASSLQGVQNIQYF. The CDR3 nucleotides read TGCGCCAGCAGCTTGCAAGGAGTCCAAAACATTCAGTACTTC.

The chain uses TRBV27 and TRBJ2-7; 8 bases match TRBD1. Germline CDR1 and CDR2: MNHEY and SMNVEV (reference sequence). The CDR3 consists of 17 residues. The junction had 9 bases not matched to a gene; V was cut back by 2 bases and J by 0 bases. This CDR3 is CASSLLGTGRTSYEQYF. CDR3 coding DNA: TGTGCCAGCAGTTTACTCGGGACAGGACGAACCTCCTACGAGCAGTACTTC.

The V and J genes are TRBV5-5 and TRBJ1-2; the D gene is possibly TRBD1 (5 bases). Germline V lookup: CDR1 SGHKS, CDR2 YYEKEE (reference sequence). The V gene lost 3 bases and the J gene lost 0 bases, with 12 bases spanning the gap. This CDR3 region has 15 residues. CDR3 DNA sequence: TGTGCCAGCAGCTACGCCGGGGGGGCTAACTATGGCTACACCTTC. As protein: CASSYAGGANYGYTF.

The V and J genes are TRBV7-2 and TRBJ2-1; tentative D call: TRBD2 (7 bases). Germline V CDR1 and CDR2: SGHTA, FQGNSA. The CDR3 is 14 amino acids. Trimming stripped 7 bases from V and 8 bases from J, with 18 bases between. The CDR3 loop is CASTSGAGADEQFF. For the CDR3, the DNA is TGTGCCAGCACCTCAGGGGCGGGGGCGGATGAGCAGTTCTTC.

The rearrangement links TRBV5-1 to TRBJ2-1; 10 nucleotides line up with TRBD2. Germline CDR1 is SGHRS and CDR2 is YFSETQ. The ends lost 2 bases at V and 5 bases at J; junction bases unmatched: 7. This CDR3 comprises 16 residues. The CDR3 region is CASSLAGTSADNEQFF. CDR3 coding DNA: TGCGCCAGCAGCTTAGCCGGGACTAGCGCTGACAATGAGCAGTTCTTC.

The V call is TRBV19, the J call TRBJ2-7; a possible D gene is TRBD2 (5 bases). V was shortened by 4 bases and J by 2 bases, with 9 bases between the two germline ends. Looked up from germline, CDR1 is LNHDA and CDR2 is SQIVND (reference sequence). This CDR3 has 13 residues. The CDR3 region is CASSSSGAYEQYF. The DNA for the CDR3 is TGTGCCAGTAGTAGTTCCGGGGCCTACGAGCAGTACTTC.

The V and J genes are TRBV5-1 and TRBJ1-1, with TRBD1 matching 10 bases. Trimming took 1 base from V and 5 from J; bases not matched to a gene: 5. The CDR3 totals 15 residues. The germline V gene encodes CDR1 SGHRS and CDR2 YFSETQ. CDR3 sequence: CASSLLGDRGTEAFF. CDR3 DNA sequence: TGCGCCAGCAGCTTGTTAGGGGACAGGGGAACTGAAGCTTTCTTT.

This clone was counted between two and nine times. This chain joins TRBV6-5 and TRBJ1-3; D may be TRBD1 (5 bases). V shed 0 bases and J shed 4 bases, with 13 bases lying between them. The CDR3 runs 16 residues. Germline lookup yields CDR1 MNHEY and CDR2 SVGAGI. CDR3 sequence reads: CASSYSGGAPGNTIYF. The CDR3 DNA sequence: TGTGCCAGCAGTTACTCGGGCGGGGCCCCCGGAAACACCATATATTTT.

The V call is TRBV29-1, the J call TRBJ1-4; the D gene is possibly TRBD1 (5 bases). Germline V lookup: CDR1 SQVTM, CDR2 ANQGSEA. With 3 bases removed from V and 4 bases from J, the gap between germline ends came to 9 bases. This CDR3 region has 13 residues. The CDR3 coding sequence is TGCAGCGTTGAGGCTAGGGGTAATGAAAAACTGTTTTTT. This sequence encodes CSVEARGNEKLFF. Full variable domain (remainder filled in from reference TRBV29-1 and TRBJ1-4): SAVISQKPSRDICQRGTSLTIQCQVDSQVTMMFWYRQQPGQSLTLIATANQGSEATYESGFVIDKFPISRPNLTFSTLTVSNMSPEDSSIYLCSVEARGNEKLFFGSGTQLSVL.

This chain links TRBV5-1 with TRBJ1-1; possible D gene TRBD1, 6 bases. This CDR3 spans 11 amino acids. Trimming removed 6 bases at V and 8 bases at J, with 11 bases between. CDR1 is SGHRS and CDR2 is YFSETQ in the germline V gene. Written as DNA, the CDR3 is TGCGCCAGCAAATCGGACAGAGAAGCTTTCTTT. Translating it yields CASKSDREAFF.

The chain recombines TRBV4-2 with TRBJ2-3, with 13 bases aligning to TRBD2. Germline V lookup: CDR1 LGHNA, CDR2 YNFKEQ. The CDR3 runs to 16 residues. J gave up 6 bases and V 5 bases, and 8 bases lay outside the gene matches. CDR3 in amino acids: CASSVLAGGVVDTQYF. CDR3 nucleotides: TGTGCCAGCAGCGTACTAGCGGGAGGGGTGGTGGATACGCAGTATTTT.

This clone occurred a few times. V usage is TRBV6-1 and J usage is TRBJ2-7; possibly TRBD1 for D (5 bases). Germline CDR1 MNHNS, CDR2 SASEGT. CDR3 length equals 12 residues. V was shortened by 6 bases and J by 6 bases, with 12 bases between the two germline ends. CDR3: CASRSQGFEQYF. The CDR3 DNA reads TGTGCCAGCAGATCGCAGGGTTTCGAGCAGTACTTC.

The chain recombines TRBV6-5 with TRBJ1-2, with D uncertain. The germline V gene encodes CDR1 MNHEY and CDR2 SVGAGI. The CDR3 has 12 amino acids. V lost 2 bases and J 7 bases, leaving 8 bases between the germline ends. The CDR3, as DNA: TGTGCCAGCAGTTACCCCGGAGGTGGCTACACCTTC. Translating gives CASSYPGGGYTF.

The gene calls are TRBV3-1 (or the pseudogene TRBV3-2) and TRBJ2-1; a possible D gene is TRBD1 (6 bases). This CDR3 is 13 amino acids long. The germline V gene has CDR1 LGHDT and CDR2 YNNKEL (reference sequence). Trimming removed 0 bases from V and 8 bases from J, with 8 bases in between. In DNA form, the CDR3 reads TGTGCCAGCAGCCAAGACTCAGGGGATGAGCAGTTCTTC. Its protein product is CASSQDSGDEQFF.